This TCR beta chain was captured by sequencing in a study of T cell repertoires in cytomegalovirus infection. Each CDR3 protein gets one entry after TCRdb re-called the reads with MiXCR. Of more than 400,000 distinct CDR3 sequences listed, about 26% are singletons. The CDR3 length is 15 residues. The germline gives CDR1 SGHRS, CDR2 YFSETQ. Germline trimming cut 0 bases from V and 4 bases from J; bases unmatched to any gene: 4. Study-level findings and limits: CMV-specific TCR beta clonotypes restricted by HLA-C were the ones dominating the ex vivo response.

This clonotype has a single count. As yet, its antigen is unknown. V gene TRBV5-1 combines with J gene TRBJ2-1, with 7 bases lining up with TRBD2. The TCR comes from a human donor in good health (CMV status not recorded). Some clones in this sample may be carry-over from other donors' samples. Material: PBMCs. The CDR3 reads CASSLVGTIYNEQFF. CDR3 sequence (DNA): TGCGCCAGCAGCTTGGTGGGGACTATTTACAATGAGCAGTTCTTC. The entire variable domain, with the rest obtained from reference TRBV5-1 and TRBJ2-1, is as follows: KAGVTQTPRYLIKTRGQQVTLSCSPISGHRSVSWYQQTPGQGLQFLFEYFSETQRNKGNFPGRFSGRQFSNSRSEMNVSTLELGDSALYLCASSLVGTIYNEQFFGPGTRLTVL.